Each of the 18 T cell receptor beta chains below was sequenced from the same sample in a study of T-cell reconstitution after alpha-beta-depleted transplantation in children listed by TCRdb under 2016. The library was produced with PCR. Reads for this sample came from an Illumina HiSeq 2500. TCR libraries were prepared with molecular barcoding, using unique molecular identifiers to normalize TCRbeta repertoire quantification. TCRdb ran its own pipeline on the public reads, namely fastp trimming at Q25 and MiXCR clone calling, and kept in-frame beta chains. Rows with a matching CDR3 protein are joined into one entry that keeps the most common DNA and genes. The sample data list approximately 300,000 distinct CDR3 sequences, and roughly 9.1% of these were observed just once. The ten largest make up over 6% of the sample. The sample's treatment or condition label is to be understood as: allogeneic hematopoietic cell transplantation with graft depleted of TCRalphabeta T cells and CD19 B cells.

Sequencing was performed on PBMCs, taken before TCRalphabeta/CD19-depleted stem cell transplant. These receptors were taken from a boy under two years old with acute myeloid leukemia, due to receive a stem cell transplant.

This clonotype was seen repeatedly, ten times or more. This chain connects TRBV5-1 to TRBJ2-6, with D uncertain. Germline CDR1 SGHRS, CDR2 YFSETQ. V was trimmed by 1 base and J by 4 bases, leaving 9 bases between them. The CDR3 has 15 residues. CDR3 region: CASSLPASGANVLTF. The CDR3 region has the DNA TGCGCCAGCAGCTTGCCCGCATCCGGGGCCAACGTCCTGACTTTC.

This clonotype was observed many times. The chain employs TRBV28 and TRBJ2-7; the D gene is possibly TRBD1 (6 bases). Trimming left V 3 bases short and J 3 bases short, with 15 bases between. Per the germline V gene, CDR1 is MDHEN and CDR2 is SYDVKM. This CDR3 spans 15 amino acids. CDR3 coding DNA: TGTGCCAGCAGTTTCGGACAGAAGGGATTCTACGAGCAGTACTTC. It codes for CASSFGQKGFYEQYF.

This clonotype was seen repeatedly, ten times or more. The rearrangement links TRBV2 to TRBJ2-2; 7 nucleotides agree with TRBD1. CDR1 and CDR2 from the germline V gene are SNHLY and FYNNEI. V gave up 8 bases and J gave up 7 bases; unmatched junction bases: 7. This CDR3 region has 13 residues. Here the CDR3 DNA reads TGTGCCAGCGGACAGGCGGGTAACGGGGAGCTGTTTTTT. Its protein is CASGQAGNGELFF. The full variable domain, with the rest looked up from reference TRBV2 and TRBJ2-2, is EPEVTQTPSHQVTQMGQEVILRCVPISNHLYFYWYRQILGQKVEFLVSFYNNEISEKSEIFDDQFSVERPDGSNFTLKIRSTKLEDSAMYFCASGQAGNGELFFGEGSRLTVL.

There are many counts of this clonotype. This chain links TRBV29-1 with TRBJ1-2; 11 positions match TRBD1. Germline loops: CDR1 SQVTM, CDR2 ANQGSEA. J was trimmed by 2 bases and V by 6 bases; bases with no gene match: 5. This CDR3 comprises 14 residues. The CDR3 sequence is CSVLGDRGNYGYTF. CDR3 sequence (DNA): TGCAGCGTCCTTGGGGACAGGGGGAACTATGGCTACACCTTC.

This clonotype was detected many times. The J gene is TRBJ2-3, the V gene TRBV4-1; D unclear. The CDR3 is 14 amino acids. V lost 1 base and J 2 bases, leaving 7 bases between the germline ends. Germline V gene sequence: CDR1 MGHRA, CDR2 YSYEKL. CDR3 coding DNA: TGCGCCAGCAGCCAAGGACCGATCACAGATACGCAGTATTTT. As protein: CASSQGPITDTQYF.

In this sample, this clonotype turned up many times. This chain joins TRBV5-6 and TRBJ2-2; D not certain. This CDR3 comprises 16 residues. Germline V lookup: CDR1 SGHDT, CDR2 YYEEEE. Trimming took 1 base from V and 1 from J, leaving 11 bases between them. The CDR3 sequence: CASSLKSRQNTGELFF. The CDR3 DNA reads TGTGCCAGCAGCTTGAAATCGAGACAGAACACCGGGGAGCTGTTTTTT.

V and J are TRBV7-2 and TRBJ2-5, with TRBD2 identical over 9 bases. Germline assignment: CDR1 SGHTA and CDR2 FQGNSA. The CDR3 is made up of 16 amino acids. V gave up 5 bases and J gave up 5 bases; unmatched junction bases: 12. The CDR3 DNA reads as TGTGCCAGCAGCCCTGCCCAGCGGGGGGCTTGGGAGACCCAGTACTTC. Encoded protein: CASSPAQRGAWETQYF.

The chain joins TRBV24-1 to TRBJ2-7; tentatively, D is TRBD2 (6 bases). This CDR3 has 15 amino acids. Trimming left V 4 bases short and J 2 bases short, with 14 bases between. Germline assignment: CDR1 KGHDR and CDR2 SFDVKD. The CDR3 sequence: CATSERGPSAYEQYF. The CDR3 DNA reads TGTGCCACCAGTGAGCGGGGCCCTTCAGCCTACGAGCAGTACTTC.

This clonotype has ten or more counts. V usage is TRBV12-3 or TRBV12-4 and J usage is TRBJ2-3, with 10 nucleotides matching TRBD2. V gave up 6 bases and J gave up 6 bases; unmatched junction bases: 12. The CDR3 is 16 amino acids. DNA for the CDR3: TGTGCCAGCAGGGCGGGACTAGCGAGTTACCAGGATACGCAGTATTTT. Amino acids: CASRAGLASYQDTQYF.

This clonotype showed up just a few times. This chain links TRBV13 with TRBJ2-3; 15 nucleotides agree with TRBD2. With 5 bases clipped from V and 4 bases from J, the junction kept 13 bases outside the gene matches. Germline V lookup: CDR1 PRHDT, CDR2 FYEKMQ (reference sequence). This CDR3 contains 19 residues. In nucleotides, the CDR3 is TGTGCCAGCAGCACCCCCTGGACTAGCGGGGGGGTGAAGGCAGATACGCAGTATTTT. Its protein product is CASSTPWTSGGVKADTQYF.

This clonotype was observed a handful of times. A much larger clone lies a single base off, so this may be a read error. CDR3 in DNA: TGTGCCAGCAGTTTATGGGGTCCCTACGAGCAGTACTTC. The encoded protein is CASSLWGPYEQYF. This rearrangement joins TRBV12-3 or TRBV12-4 to TRBJ2-7; D uncertain. CDR3 length: 13 amino acids. V was pared by 2 bases and J by 2 bases, with 7 bases between.

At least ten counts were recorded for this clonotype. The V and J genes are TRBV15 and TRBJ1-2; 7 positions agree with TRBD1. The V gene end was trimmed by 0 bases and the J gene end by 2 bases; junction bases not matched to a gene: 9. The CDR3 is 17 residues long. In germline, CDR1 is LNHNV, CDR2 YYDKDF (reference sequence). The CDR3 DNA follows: TGTGCCACCAGCAGAGATAAAGGGACAGTTCCCAACTATGGCTACACCTTC. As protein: CATSRDKGTVPNYGYTF.

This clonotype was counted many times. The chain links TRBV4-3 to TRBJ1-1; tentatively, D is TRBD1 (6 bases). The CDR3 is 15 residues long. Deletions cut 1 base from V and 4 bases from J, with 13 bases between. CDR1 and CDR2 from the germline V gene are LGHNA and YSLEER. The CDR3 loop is CASSQGLPGATEAFF. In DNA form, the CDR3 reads TGCGCCAGCAGCCAAGGGCTCCCGGGGGCCACTGAAGCTTTCTTT.

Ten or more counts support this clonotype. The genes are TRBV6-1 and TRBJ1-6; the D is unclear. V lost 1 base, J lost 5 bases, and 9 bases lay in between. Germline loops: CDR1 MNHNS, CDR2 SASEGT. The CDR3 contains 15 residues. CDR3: CASSEVGLDNSPLHF. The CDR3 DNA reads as TGTGCCAGCAGTGAAGTGGGCTTAGATAATTCACCCCTCCACTTT.

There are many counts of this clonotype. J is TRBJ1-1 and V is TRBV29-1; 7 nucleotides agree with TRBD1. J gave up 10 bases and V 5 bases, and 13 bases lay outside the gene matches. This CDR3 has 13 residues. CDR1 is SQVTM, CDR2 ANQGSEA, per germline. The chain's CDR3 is CSVLAPKTGVAFF. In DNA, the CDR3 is TGCAGCGTTCTCGCCCCGAAAACAGGGGTAGCTTTCTTT.

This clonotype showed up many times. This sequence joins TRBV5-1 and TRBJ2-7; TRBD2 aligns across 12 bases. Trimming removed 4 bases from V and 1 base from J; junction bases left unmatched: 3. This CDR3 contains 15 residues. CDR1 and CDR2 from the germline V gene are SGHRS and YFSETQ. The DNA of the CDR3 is TGCGCCAGCAGCGAGACTAGCGGGAGTTCCTACGAGCAGTACTTC. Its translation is CASSETSGSSYEQYF.

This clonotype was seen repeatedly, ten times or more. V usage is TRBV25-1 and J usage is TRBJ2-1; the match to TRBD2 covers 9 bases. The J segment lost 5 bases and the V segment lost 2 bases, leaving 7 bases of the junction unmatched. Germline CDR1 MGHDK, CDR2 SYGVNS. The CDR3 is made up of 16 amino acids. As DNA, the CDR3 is TGTGCCAGCAGTGAACGAGCGGGAGGTCTGGACAATGAGCAGTTCTTC. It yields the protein CASSERAGGLDNEQFF.

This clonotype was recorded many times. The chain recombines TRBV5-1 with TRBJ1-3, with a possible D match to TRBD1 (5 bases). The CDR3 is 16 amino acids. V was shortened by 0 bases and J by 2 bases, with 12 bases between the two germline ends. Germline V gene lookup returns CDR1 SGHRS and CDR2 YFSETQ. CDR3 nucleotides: TGCGCCAGCAGCTTGGGACAGCGGGGGACTGGAAACACCATATATTTT. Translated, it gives CASSLGQRGTGNTIYF.